This TCR beta chain is drawn from a study of beta chain features in type 1 diabetes. The overall study: All samples together contributed around 100,000,000 sorted cells for examination. Study results and caveats: Individuals with type 1 diabetes displayed fewer insertions and more deletions at VDJ junctions. Reads derived from cDNA could over-represent cells showing high TCR expression.

Sorting based on CD45RO/CCR7/CD25/CD127/CD95/CD27 separated CD4+ naive, central memory, regulatory and stem cell-like memory cells. As every portion of the isolated RNA was reverse transcribed, the sequencing read expressed TCRB transcripts. The method was immunoSEQ multiplex PCR; TCRdb's version includes in-frame clones alone and lacks a portion of them. The sample has fewer than 25,000 clones, roughly two thirds seen once; the top ten hold 2% to 2.5%. Germline lookup yields CDR1 SGHRS and CDR2 YFSETQ. The CDR3 runs to 12 residues. For this clone: The antigen is not known.

V gene TRBV5-1 combines with J gene TRBJ2-5; possible D gene TRBD1, 6 bases. The assigned J gene may be wrong: the sequence end matches TRBJ2-7 better. Sequencing was carried out using Tregs from blood. The receptor's source is a woman aged 40 to 50 in good health. This CDR3 reads CASSLTGSEQYF. The CDR3 nucleotides are TGCGCCAGCAGCTTGACAGGGAGCGAGCAGTACTTC.